The rows below give T cell receptor beta chains drawn from one sample of a study of human T cells and chemical hapten exposure. TCRdb ran MiXCR on the RACE reads and lists one entry per CDR3 protein. The profile shows roughly 56,000 distinct CDR3 sequences, 9.6% of them singletons. The input for sequencing was whole blood, taken in connection with sensitization to the hapten diphenylcyclopropenone (DPC). The receptors originated from a woman in her 30s with alopecia areata. Some clones in this sample may be carry-over from other donors' samples. The CDR3 runs from the conserved cysteine through the conserved F or W. A D gene is named only where the DNA matches it firmly. Clone size is shown for a subset of rows, as once, few, many or a class of expanded clone.

size: -
V: TRBV7-2
J: TRBJ2-3
D: TRBD2
CDR3: CASRRTSGTGTDTQYF
DNA: TGTGCCAGCAGGCGGACTAGCGGGACCGGCACAGATACGCAGTATTTT

size: many
V: TRBV6-2/TRBV6-3
J: TRBJ2-7
D: -
CDR3: CASSNSGRREQYF
DNA: TGTGCCAGCAGTAACTCAGGACGTCGGGAGCAGTACTTC

size: few
V: TRBV5-4
J: TRBJ1-2
D: -
CDR3: CASSDLQGYYGYTF
DNA: TGTGCCAGCAGCGATCTACAGGGTTACTATGGCTACACCTTC

size: -
V: TRBV5-6
J: TRBJ2-2
D: -
CDR3: CASSLITGSNTGELFF
DNA: TGTGCCAGCAGCTTGATCACAGGCTCGAACACCGGGGAGCTGTTTTTT

size: -
V: TRBV29-1
J: TRBJ2-1
D: -
CDR3: CSLIVGTLNEQFF
DNA: TGCAGCCTCATAGTGGGGACCCTCAATGAGCAGTTCTTC

size: -
V: TRBV19
J: TRBJ2-7
D: -
CDR3: CASSDSYEQYF
DNA: TGTGCCAGTAGTGACTCCTACGAGCAGTACTTC

size: few
V: TRBV5-4
J: TRBJ1-5
D: TRBD1
CDR3: CASSLEPGGDQPQHF
DNA: TGTGCCAGCAGCTTGGAGCCAGGGGGTGATCAGCCCCAGCATTTT

size: few
V: TRBV7-2
J: TRBJ2-7
D: -
CDR3: CASSLKENYEQYF
DNA: TGTGCCAGCAGCTTAAAGGAAAACTACGAGCAGTACTTC

size: -
V: TRBV12-3/TRBV12-4
J: TRBJ2-7
D: TRBD1
CDR3: CASSTRTGLGEQYF
DNA: TGTGCCAGCAGTACCCGGACAGGCCTCGGCGAGCAGTACTTC

size: -
V: TRBV10-3
J: TRBJ1-1
D: -
CDR3: CAISESLKVGGNTEAFF
DNA: TGTGCCATCAGTGAGTCGTTAAAGGTCGGGGGCAACACTGAAGCTTTCTTT

size: many
V: TRBV2
J: TRBJ1-6
D: -
CDR3: CASAGDNSPLHF
DNA: TGTGCCAGTGCAGGGGATAATTCACCCCTCCACTTT

size: few
V: TRBV7-2
J: TRBJ2-3
D: -
CDR3: CASSFGSTDTQYF
DNA: TGTGCCAGCAGCTTTGGTAGCACAGATACGCAGTATTTT

size: few
V: TRBV13
J: TRBJ2-7
D: TRBD2
CDR3: CASSLRLAGGEQYF
DNA: TGTGCCAGCAGCTTACGACTAGCGGGGGGCGAGCAGTACTTC

size: -
V: TRBV5-1
J: TRBJ1-3
D: -
CDR3: CASSPPTGSSGNTIYF
DNA: TGCGCCAGCAGCCCCCCGACAGGATCATCGGGAAACACCATATATTTT

size: few
V: TRBV2
J: TRBJ1-6
D: -
CDR3: CASQREWTCGSPLHF
DNA: TGTGCCAGCCAAAGAGAATGGACGTGCGGTTCACCCCTCCACTTT

size: many
V: TRBV6-1
J: TRBJ2-3
D: TRBD2
CDR3: CASSETSGGADTQYF
DNA: TGTGCCAGCAGTGAAACTAGCGGGGGGGCAGATACGCAGTATTTT

size: few
V: TRBV12-3/TRBV12-4
J: TRBJ1-1
D: -
CDR3: CASSFVGRAGDEAFF
DNA: TGTGCCAGCAGTTTTGTCGGCCGGGCAGGCGATGAAGCTTTCTTT

size: many
V: TRBV29-1
J: TRBJ1-3
D: -
CDR3: CSARWGHTIYF
DNA: TGCAGTGCTCGATGGGGGCACACCATATATTTT

size: many
V: TRBV6-2/TRBV6-3
J: TRBJ1-4
D: -
CDR3: CASSYEGEKLFF
DNA: TGTGCCAGCAGTTACGAAGGCGAAAAACTGTTTTTT

size: few
V: TRBV7-2
J: TRBJ1-5
D: -
CDR3: CASSSHSGGGNQPQHF
DNA: TGTGCCAGCAGCTCTCATTCTGGGGGCGGCAATCAGCCCCAGCATTTT

size: few
V: TRBV2
J: TRBJ2-5
D: -
CDR3: CASSPYFGGKTQYF
DNA: TGTGCCAGCAGTCCTTACTTTGGAGGGAAGACCCAGTACTTC

size: many
V: TRBV20-1
J: TRBJ2-7
D: -
CDR3: CSAFDRDSLYEQYF
DNA: TGCAGTGCTTTCGATCGGGACTCACTCTACGAGCAGTACTTC

size: -
V: TRBV7-9
J: TRBJ2-6
D: -
CDR3: CASSFPTGFSGANVLTF
DNA: TGTGCCAGCAGCTTCCCGACAGGATTCTCTGGGGCCAACGTCCTGACTTTC

size: -
V: TRBV4-2
J: TRBJ2-1
D: TRBD2
CDR3: CASSQDSERGDYNEQFF
DNA: TGTGCCAGCAGCCAAGATTCGGAGCGGGGGGACTACAATGAGCAGTTCTTC

size: few
V: TRBV20-1
J: TRBJ1-2
D: -
CDR3: CSASSLARSNYGYTF
DNA: TGCAGTGCTAGTTCTCTGGCCCGTTCTAACTATGGCTACACCTTC

size: many
V: TRBV7-2
J: TRBJ2-3
D: -
CDR3: CASSLWGTSTDTQYF
DNA: TGTGCCAGCAGCTTGTGGGGGACTAGCACAGATACGCAGTATTTT

size: -
V: TRBV10-2
J: TRBJ2-7
D: TRBD1
CDR3: CASTPNPDRGTLYF
DNA: TGCGCCAGCACCCCGAACCCGGACAGGGGGACTTTGTACTTC

size: few
V: TRBV4-1
J: TRBJ2-3
D: -
CDR3: CASSQEELEGTQYF
DNA: TGCGCCAGCAGCCAAGAAGAGTTAGAGGGTACGCAGTATTTT

size: few
V: TRBV7-2
J: TRBJ2-1
D: -
CDR3: CASSSPGRFNNEQFF
DNA: TGTGCCAGCAGCTCCCCGGGACGGTTCAACAATGAGCAGTTCTTC

size: few
V: TRBV7-9
J: TRBJ2-2
D: -
CDR3: CASSSVGAPFTGELFF
DNA: TGTGCCAGCAGCTCCGTCGGGGCTCCCTTCACCGGGGAGCTGTTTTTT

size: many
V: TRBV2
J: TRBJ1-2
D: TRBD1
CDR3: CASRGDSEIGYTF
DNA: TGTGCCAGCAGGGGGGACAGCGAGATTGGCTACACCTTC

size: many
V: TRBV28
J: TRBJ2-2
D: TRBD1
CDR3: CASSLYRGRTGELFF
DNA: TGTGCCAGCAGTTTGTACAGGGGTAGGACCGGGGAGCTGTTTTTT

size: many
V: TRBV20-1
J: TRBJ2-7
D: -
CDR3: CSAAAPHSYEQYF
DNA: TGCAGTGCTGCGGCTCCTCACTCCTACGAGCAGTACTTC

size: -
V: TRBV28
J: TRBJ1-2
D: -
CDR3: CASSLPTGRYVHGYTF
DNA: TGTGCCAGCAGTTTACCCACAGGGCGTTACGTCCATGGCTACACCTTC

size: -
V: TRBV19
J: TRBJ2-7
D: TRBD2
CDR3: CASSAGGLEQYF
DNA: TGTGCCAGTAGTGCGGGGGGCTTGGAGCAGTACTTC

size: many
V: TRBV28
J: TRBJ2-3
D: TRBD2
CDR3: CASSFPSGGPDTQYF
DNA: TGTGCCAGCAGTTTTCCCAGCGGGGGTCCAGATACGCAGTATTTT

size: -
V: TRBV12-3/TRBV12-4
J: TRBJ1-6
D: TRBD1
CDR3: CASTPGTGVENSPLHF
DNA: TGTGCCAGCACCCCGGGGACAGGGGTAGAAAATTCACCCCTCCACTTT

size: few
V: TRBV10-3
J: TRBJ1-4
D: -
CDR3: CAISKAQEEAEKLFF
DNA: TGTGCCATCAGTAAGGCACAGGAGGAGGCTGAAAAACTGTTTTTT

size: few
V: TRBV4-2
J: TRBJ2-1
D: -
CDR3: CASSQGGAFNNEQFF
DNA: TGTGCCAGCAGCCAAGGGGGGGCTTTTAACAATGAGCAGTTCTTC

size: -
V: TRBV6-6
J: TRBJ1-5
D: -
CDR3: CASSYSEDPYSNQPQHF
DNA: TGTGCCAGCAGTTACTCTGAGGATCCCTATAGCAATCAGCCCCAGCATTTT

size: -
V: TRBV18
J: TRBJ2-3
D: TRBD2
CDR3: CASVLRGGAGTTDTQYF
DNA: TGTGCCAGCGTCCTTCGCGGGGGGGCCGGGACCACAGATACGCAGTATTTT

size: few
V: TRBV5-1
J: TRBJ2-2
D: -
CDR3: CASSLGTGATGELFF
DNA: TGCGCCAGCAGCTTGGGTACAGGTGCTACCGGGGAGCTGTTTTTT

size: few
V: TRBV5-1
J: TRBJ2-1
D: -
CDR3: CASSLAFLAEINEQFF
DNA: TGCGCCAGCAGCTTGGCCTTTCTGGCAGAAATTAATGAGCAGTTCTTC

size: -
V: TRBV18
J: TRBJ2-6
D: TRBD1
CDR3: CASSPRGQDNSGANVLTF
DNA: TGTGCCAGCTCACCACGGGGACAGGATAACTCTGGGGCCAACGTCCTGACTTTC

size: many
V: TRBV11-2
J: TRBJ1-1
D: -
CDR3: CASSTRTDPWLAFF
DNA: TGTGCCAGCAGCACCCGGACAGACCCATGGTTGGCTTTCTTT

size: few
V: TRBV6-2/TRBV6-3
J: TRBJ2-3
D: TRBD2
CDR3: CASSFTSGLAGGPGTDTQYF
DNA: TGTGCCAGCAGTTTTACAAGCGGACTAGCGGGGGGGCCTGGCACAGATACGCAGTATTTT

size: many
V: TRBV12-5
J: TRBJ2-3
D: -
CDR3: CASGLGGGTDTQYF
DNA: TGTGCTAGTGGTCTCGGAGGGGGCACAGATACGCAGTATTTT

size: -
V: TRBV7-8
J: TRBJ1-5
D: -
CDR3: CASSSQGRGNQPQHF
DNA: TGTGCCAGCAGCTCCCAGGGTAGAGGCAATCAGCCCCAGCATTTT

size: many
V: TRBV5-1
J: TRBJ1-1
D: -
CDR3: CASSYLARTEAFF
DNA: TGCGCCAGCAGCTACCTGGCGAGAACTGAAGCTTTCTTT

size: few
V: TRBV28
J: TRBJ2-3
D: TRBD1
CDR3: CASSSGGEADTQYF
DNA: TGTGCCAGCAGTTCAGGGGGCGAAGCAGATACGCAGTATTTT

size: -
V: TRBV9
J: TRBJ1-2
D: -
CDR3: CASRGLNYGYTF
DNA: TGTGCCAGCAGGGGCCTGAACTATGGCTACACCTTC

size: many
V: TRBV9
J: TRBJ2-2
D: -
CDR3: CASSVLDYKGSGELFF
DNA: TGTGCCAGCAGCGTATTAGATTACAAGGGATCCGGGGAGCTGTTTTTT

size: many
V: TRBV6-5
J: TRBJ1-2
D: TRBD1
CDR3: CASRVGQGIYGYTF
DNA: TGTGCCAGCAGGGTTGGACAGGGAATCTATGGCTACACCTTC

size: once
V: TRBV23-1
J: TRBJ2-7
D: -
CDR3: CASSQVQGPYEQYF
DNA: TGCGCCAGCAGTCAAGTACAGGGCCCCTACGAGCAGTACTTC

size: -
V: TRBV28
J: TRBJ2-3
D: -
CDR3: CASGGGLGTDTQYF
DNA: TGTGCCAGCGGAGGGGGGCTGGGCACAGATACGCAGTATTTT